The sequence of this T cell receptor (beta chain) was determined in a study of cytomegalovirus exposure and HLA in healthy donors. In the PCR, 60 Vbeta and 13 Jbeta primers were used. Profiling relied on immunoSEQ multiplex PCR, and the TCRdb table lists in-frame clones only, not all of them. The sample holds fewer than 250,000 clones, roughly 73% seen once. CDR1 SGHNT and CDR2 YYREEE come from the germline V gene (reference sequence). Trimming removed 0 bases at V and 7 bases at J, with 5 bases between. The CDR3 covers 12 residues. This chain joins TRBV5-4 and TRBJ2-1, with D uncertain. Material: PBMCs. The source of this sequence is a woman in her twenties or thirties in good health and CMV-seropositive. This CDR3 is CASSLGGNEQFF. CDR3 bases: TGTGCCAGCAGCTTGGGAGGAAATGAGCAGTTCTTC. Together with reference TRBV5-4 and TRBJ2-1, the CDR3 gives the full variable domain: ETGVTQSPTHLIKTRGQQVTLRCSSQSGHNTVSWYQQALGQGPQFIFQYYREEENGRGNFPPRFSGLQFPNYSSELNVNALELDDSALYLCASSLGGNEQFFGPGTRLTVL.